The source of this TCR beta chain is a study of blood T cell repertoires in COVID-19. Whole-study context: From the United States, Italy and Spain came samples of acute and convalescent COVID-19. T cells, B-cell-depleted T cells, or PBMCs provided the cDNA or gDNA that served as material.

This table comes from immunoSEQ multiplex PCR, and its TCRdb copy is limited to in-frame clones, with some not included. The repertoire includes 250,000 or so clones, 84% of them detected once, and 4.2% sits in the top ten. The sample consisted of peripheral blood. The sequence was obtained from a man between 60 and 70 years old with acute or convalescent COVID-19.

The CDR3 protein is CASSLELEAEAFF. Written as DNA, the CDR3 is TGTGCCAGCAGCTTAGAATTGGAGGCTGAAGCTTTCTTT. The chain recombines TRBV7-2 with TRBJ1-1, with no clear D. Germline V lookup: CDR1 SGHTA, CDR2 FQGNSA. The CDR3 spans 13 residues. V was clipped by 1 base and J by 6 bases, with 9 bases between them.